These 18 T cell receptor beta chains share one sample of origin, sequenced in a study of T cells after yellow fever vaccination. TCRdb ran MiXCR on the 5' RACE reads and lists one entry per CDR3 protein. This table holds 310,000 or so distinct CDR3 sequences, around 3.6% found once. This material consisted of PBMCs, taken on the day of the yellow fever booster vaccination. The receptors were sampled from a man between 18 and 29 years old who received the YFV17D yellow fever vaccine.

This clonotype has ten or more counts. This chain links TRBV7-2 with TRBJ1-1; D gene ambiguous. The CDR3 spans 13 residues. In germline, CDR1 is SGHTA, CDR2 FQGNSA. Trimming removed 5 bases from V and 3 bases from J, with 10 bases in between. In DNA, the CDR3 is TGTGCCAGCAGCCCGCGTCCCGACACTGAAGCTTTCTTT. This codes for CASSPRPDTEAFF.

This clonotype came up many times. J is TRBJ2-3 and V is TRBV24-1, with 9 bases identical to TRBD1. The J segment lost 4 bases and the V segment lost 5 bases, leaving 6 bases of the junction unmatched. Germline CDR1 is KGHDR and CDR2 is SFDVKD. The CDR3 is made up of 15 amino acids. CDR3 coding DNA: TGTGCCACCAGTGCCGGGACAGGGCGGGCAGATACGCAGTATTTT. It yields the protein CATSAGTGRADTQYF.

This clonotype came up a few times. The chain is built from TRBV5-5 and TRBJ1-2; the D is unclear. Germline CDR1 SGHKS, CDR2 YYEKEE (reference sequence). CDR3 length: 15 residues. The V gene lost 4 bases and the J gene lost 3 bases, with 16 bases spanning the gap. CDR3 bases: TGTGCCAGCAGCCCCCCGGCCCTCGGCTACTATGGCTACACCTTC. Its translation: CASSPPALGYYGYTF.

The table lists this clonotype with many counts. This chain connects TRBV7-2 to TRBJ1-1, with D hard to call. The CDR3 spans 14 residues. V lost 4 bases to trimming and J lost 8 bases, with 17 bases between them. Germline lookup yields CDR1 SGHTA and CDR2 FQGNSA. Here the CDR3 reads CASSSPGRSREAFF. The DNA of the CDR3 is TGTGCCAGCAGCTCTCCCGGACGTAGCCGGGAAGCTTTCTTT.

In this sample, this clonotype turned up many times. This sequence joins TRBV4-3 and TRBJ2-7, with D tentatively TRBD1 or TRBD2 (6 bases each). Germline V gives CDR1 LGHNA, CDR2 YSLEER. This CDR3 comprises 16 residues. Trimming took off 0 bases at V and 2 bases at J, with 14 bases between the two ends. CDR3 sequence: CASSQDRGADTYEQYV. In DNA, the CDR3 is TGCGCCAGCAGCCAAGATAGGGGGGCCGACACCTACGAGCAGTACGTC.

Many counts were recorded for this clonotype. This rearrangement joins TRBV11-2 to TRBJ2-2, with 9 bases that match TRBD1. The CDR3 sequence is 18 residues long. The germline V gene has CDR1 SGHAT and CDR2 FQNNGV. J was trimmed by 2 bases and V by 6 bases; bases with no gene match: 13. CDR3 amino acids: CASRMRVTGGINTGELFF. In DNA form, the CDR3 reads TGTGCCAGCAGAATGCGGGTAACAGGGGGCATTAACACCGGGGAGCTGTTTTTT.

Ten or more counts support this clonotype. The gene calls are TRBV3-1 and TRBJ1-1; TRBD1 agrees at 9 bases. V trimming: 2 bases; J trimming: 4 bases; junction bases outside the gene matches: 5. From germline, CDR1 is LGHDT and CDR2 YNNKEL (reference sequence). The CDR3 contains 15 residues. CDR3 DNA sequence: TGTGCCAGCAGCCAATCCGAGACAGGGGGCACTGAAGCTTTCTTT. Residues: CASSQSETGGTEAFF.

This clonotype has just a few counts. CDR3 amino acids: CASRPDMGARSEAFF. In nucleotides, the CDR3 is TGTGCCAGCAGGCCCGACATGGGGGCGCGATCTGAAGCTTTCTTT. This rearrangement joins TRBV6-2 or TRBV6-3 to TRBJ1-1; D is possibly TRBD1 (6 bases). Trimming cost V 6 bases and J 6 bases, with 20 bases left between them. This CDR3 is built from 15 residues. The germline V gene encodes CDR1 MNHEY and CDR2 SVGEGT.

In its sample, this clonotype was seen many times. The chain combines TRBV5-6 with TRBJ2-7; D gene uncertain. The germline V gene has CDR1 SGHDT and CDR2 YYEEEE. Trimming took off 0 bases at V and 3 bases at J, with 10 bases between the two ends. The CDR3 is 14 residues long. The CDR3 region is CASSLVGSNYEQYF. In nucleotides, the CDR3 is TGTGCCAGCAGCTTGGTAGGCTCGAACTACGAGCAGTACTTC.

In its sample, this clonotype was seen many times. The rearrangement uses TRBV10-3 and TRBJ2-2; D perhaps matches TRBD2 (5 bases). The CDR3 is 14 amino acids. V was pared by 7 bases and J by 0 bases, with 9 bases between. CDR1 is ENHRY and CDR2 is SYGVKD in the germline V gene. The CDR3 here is CAITGYPNTGELFF. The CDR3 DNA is TGTGCCATCACGGGATATCCGAACACCGGGGAGCTGTTTTTT.

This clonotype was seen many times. CDR3 nucleotides: TGCAGTGCTAGAGATCAGGGCGCGGGATCCTACGAGCAGTACTTC. As protein: CSARDQGAGSYEQYF. V gene TRBV20-1 combines with J gene TRBJ2-7; D perhaps matches TRBD2 (6 bases). The CDR3 sequence is 15 residues long. Germline loops: CDR1 DFQATT, CDR2 SNEGSKA (reference sequence). Trimming left V 0 bases short and J 1 base short, with 13 bases between.

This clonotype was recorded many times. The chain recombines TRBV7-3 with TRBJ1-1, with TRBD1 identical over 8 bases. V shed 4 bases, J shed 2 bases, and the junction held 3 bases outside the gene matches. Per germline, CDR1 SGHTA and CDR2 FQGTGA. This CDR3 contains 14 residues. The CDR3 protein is CASSSGGVNTEAFF. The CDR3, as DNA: TGTGCCAGCAGCTCAGGGGGCGTAAACACTGAAGCTTTCTTT.

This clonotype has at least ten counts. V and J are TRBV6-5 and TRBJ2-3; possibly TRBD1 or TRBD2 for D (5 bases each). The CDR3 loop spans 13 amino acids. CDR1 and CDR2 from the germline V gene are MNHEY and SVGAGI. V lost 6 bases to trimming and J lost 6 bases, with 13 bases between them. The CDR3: CASSAPGQDTQYF. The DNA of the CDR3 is TGTGCCAGCAGCGCACCGGGGCAGGATACGCAGTATTTT.

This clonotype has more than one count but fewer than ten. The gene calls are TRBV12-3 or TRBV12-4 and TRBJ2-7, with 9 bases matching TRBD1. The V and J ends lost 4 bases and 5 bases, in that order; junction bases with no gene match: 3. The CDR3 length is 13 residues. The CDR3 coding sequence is TGTGCCAGCAGTTGGACAGGGGCCCACGAGCAGTACTTC. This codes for CASSWTGAHEQYF.

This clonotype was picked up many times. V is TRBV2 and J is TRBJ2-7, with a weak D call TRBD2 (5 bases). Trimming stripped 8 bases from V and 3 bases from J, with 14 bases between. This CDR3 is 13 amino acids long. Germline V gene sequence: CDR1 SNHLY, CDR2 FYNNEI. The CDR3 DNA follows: TGTGCCAGCGGAGTAGGCCGGGACTACGAGCAGTACGTC. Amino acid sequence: CASGVGRDYEQYV.

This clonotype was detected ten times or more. The CDR3 nucleotides read TGTGCCAGCAGCTCTCTTCAGGGAGTAGACGAGCAGTACGTC. Residues: CASSSLQGVDEQYV. This sequence joins TRBV5-6 and TRBJ2-7; D may match TRBD1 or TRBD2 (5 bases each). The V end lost 3 bases, the J end lost 5 bases, and 15 bases lay between the germline ends. The CDR3 covers 14 residues. Looked up from germline, CDR1 is SGHDT and CDR2 is YYEEEE.

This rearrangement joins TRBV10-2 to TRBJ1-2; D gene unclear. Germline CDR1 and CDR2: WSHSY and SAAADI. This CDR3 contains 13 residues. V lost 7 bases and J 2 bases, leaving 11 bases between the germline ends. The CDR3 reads CASTDVSNYGYTF. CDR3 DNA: TGCGCCAGCACCGACGTCTCAAACTATGGCTACACCTTC.

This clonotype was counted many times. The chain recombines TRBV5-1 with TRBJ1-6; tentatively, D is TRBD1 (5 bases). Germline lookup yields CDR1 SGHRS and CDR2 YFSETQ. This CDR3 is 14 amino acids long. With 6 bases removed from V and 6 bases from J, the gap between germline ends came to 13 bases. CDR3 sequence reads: CASKGSLGNSPLHF. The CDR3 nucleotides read TGCGCCAGCAAGGGGAGCCTGGGTAATTCACCCCTCCACTTT.